The 4 T cell receptor beta chains given below trace back to one sample, sequenced in a study of blood T cell repertoires in COVID-19. Generated by immunoSEQ multiplex PCR, the TCRdb table keeps only in-frame clones and is missing some. Found here are 150,000 to 200,000 clones, 80% to 90% of them singletons; the top ten hold 11%. The sample consisted of peripheral blood. The receptors shown here come from a human donor with active or convalescent COVID-19. The donor label of this sample is uncertain.

The gene calls are TRBV27 and TRBJ2-5; TRBD2 agrees at 11 bases. The junction had 11 bases not matched to a gene; V was cut back by 6 bases and J by 5 bases. The CDR3 is 16 amino acids. Looked up from germline, CDR1 is MNHEY and CDR2 is SMNVEV (reference sequence). CDR3 loop: CASSQGTSGDPETQYF. In DNA, the CDR3 is TGTGCCAGCAGCCAAGGGACTAGCGGTGATCCGGAGACCCAGTACTTC.

The V and J genes are TRBV19 and TRBJ2-5, with TRBD2 as a possible D gene (5 bases). Trimming pared 3 bases from V and 2 bases from J, leaving 10 bases between. The germline CDR1 and CDR2 sequences are LNHDA and SQIVND (reference sequence). The CDR3 sequence is 14 residues long. The CDR3 loop is CASSMTGSQETQYF. The CDR3 region has the DNA TGTGCCAGTAGTATGACGGGATCGCAAGAGACCCAGTACTTC.

The V and J genes are TRBV5-5 and TRBJ1-6; tentatively, D is TRBD1 (5 bases). The CDR3 loop spans 12 amino acids. The germline gives CDR1 SGHKS, CDR2 YYEKEE (reference sequence). The V and J ends lost 5 bases and 6 bases respectively, with 6 bases between them. The DNA for the CDR3 is TGTGCCAGCAGACAGGTTAATTCACCCCTCCACTTT. This translates into CASRQVNSPLHF.

CDR3 DNA sequence: TGTGCCAGCAGAACGTCTTCCTACTCCTACGAGCAGTACTTC. Residues: CASRTSSYSYEQYF. This chain links TRBV27 with TRBJ2-7, with D unresolved. The CDR3 loop spans 14 amino acids. The germline V gene encodes CDR1 MNHEY and CDR2 SMNVEV (reference sequence). Trimming took 6 bases from V and 0 from J, leaving 12 bases between them.